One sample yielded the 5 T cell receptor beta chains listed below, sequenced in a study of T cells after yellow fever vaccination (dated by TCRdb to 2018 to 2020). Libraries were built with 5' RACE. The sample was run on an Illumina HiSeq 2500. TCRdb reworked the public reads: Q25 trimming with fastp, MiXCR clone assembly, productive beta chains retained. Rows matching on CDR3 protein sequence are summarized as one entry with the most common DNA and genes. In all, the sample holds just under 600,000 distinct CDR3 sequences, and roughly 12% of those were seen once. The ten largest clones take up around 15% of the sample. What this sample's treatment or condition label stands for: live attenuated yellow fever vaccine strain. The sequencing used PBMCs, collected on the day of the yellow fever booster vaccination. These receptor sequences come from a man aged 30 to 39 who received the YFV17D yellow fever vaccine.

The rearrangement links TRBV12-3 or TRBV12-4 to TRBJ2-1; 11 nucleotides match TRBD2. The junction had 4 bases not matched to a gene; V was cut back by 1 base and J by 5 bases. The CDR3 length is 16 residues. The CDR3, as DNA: TGTGCCAGCAGTTTAGTACTAGCGGGAGCCGACAATGAGCAGTTCTTC. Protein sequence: CASSLVLAGADNEQFF.

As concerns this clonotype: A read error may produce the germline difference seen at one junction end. DNA for the CDR3: TGTGCCAGCTCACCACCGGGGACAGGGACTTACAATGAGCAGCTCTTC. As protein: CASSPPGTGTYNEQLF. V is TRBV18 and J is TRBJ2-1; 9 bases map to TRBD1. The CDR3 loop spans 16 amino acids. Germline values: CDR1 KGHSH, CDR2 LQKENI.

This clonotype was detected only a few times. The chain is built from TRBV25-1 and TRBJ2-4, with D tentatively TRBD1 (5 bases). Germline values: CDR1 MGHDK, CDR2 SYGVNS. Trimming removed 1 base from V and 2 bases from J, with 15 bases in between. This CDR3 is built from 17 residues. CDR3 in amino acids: CASSESLQGSPKNIQYF. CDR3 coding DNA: TGTGCCAGCAGTGAATCCTTGCAGGGTAGCCCCAAAAACATTCAGTACTTC.

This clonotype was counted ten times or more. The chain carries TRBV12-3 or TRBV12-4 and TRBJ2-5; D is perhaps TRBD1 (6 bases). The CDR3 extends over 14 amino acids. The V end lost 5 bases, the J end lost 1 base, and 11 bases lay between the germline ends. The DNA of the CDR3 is TGTGCCAGCAGTCCACCCAGGGGCCAAGAGACCCAGTACTTC. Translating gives CASSPPRGQETQYF.

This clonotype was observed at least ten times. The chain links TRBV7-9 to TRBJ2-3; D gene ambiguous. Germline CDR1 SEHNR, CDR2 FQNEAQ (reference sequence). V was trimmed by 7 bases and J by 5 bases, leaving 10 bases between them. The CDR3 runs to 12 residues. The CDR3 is CASIDSRDTQYF. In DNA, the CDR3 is TGTGCCAGCATCGACTCCAGAGATACGCAGTATTTT.